This passage covers 7 T cell receptor beta chains from one sample sequenced in a study of read filtering for tumor transcriptome and immune sequencing. The library was built from 400 ng RNA with molecular barcoded adaptors for alpha/delta and beta/gamma chains. TCRdb passed the reads through MiXCR, listing each CDR3 protein once. This sample has just over 14,000 distinct CDR3 sequences, with approximately 20% found just once. Sequencing input: a population of CD138-negative cells sorted from bone marrow. These receptors were taken from a donor aged 40 or older with multiple myeloma.

This clonotype was detected a few times. The chain recombines TRBV21-1 with TRBJ1-5. TRBV21-1 represents a pseudogene. CDR3 length equals 13 residues. The CDR3 loop is CASSKGRHQPQHF. The CDR3 coding sequence is TGTGCCAGCAGCAAAGGGCGTCATCAGCCCCAGCATTTT.

This clonotype was seen repeatedly, ten times or more. The J gene is TRBJ2-3, the V gene TRBV7-3; D is ambiguous. The CDR3 length is 15 residues. Germline V CDR1 and CDR2: SGHTA, FQGTGA. V dropped 2 bases and J dropped 2 bases, with 11 bases sitting between them. CDR3 sequence: CASSLGPADTDTQYF. CDR3 DNA: TGTGCCAGCAGCTTAGGTCCTGCAGACACAGATACGCAGTATTTT.

This clonotype was detected only a few times. The V gene is TRBV6-2 or TRBV6-3, the J gene TRBJ1-5, with a tentative D call TRBD1 (5 bases). Germline assignment: CDR1 MNHEY and CDR2 SVGEGT. V was trimmed by 6 bases and J by 3 bases, leaving 12 bases between them. The CDR3 is made up of 14 amino acids. CDR3 residues: CASSATAFNQPQHF. The CDR3 DNA follows: TGTGCCAGCAGCGCGACAGCTTTCAATCAGCCCCAGCATTTT.

As concerns this clonotype: A far larger clone is a single base away, which makes a read error likely. The J gene is TRBJ2-1, the V gene TRBV7-6, with 8 bases fitting TRBD2. In germline, CDR1 is SGHVS, CDR2 FNYEAQ. The V gene end was trimmed by 5 bases and the J gene end by 8 bases; junction bases not matched to a gene: 11. The CDR3 spans 15 residues. The CDR3 bases are TGTGCCAGCAGCCCAAGGACTAGCAATGGGGATGAGCAGTTCTTC. It specifies CASSPRTSNGDEQFF.

As for this clonotype: A clone one base away is much larger, so this may be a read error. The V and J genes are TRBV20-1 and TRBJ2-7; a weak D match, TRBD2 (6 bases). This CDR3 has 14 amino acids. Germline V lookup: CDR1 DFQATT, CDR2 SNEGSKA (reference sequence). V was pared by 6 bases and J by 2 bases, with 17 bases between. The CDR3 DNA reads TGCAGTGCCCCAGCCCCGTGCGGGGCCTACGAGCAGTACTTC. Translated: CSAPAPCGAYEQYF.

On this clonotype: One end of the junction is discordant with germline, which a read error may explain. This sequence joins TRBV29-1 and TRBJ1-1, with D hard to call. The CDR3 is made up of 13 amino acids. Germline V lookup: CDR1 SQVTM, CDR2 ANQGSEA. Written as DNA, the CDR3 is TGCAGCGTTTGGGTTCCCATGAACACTGAAGCTTCCTTT. This gives the protein CSVWVPMNTEASF.

The sample holds many counts of this clonotype. The chain combines TRBV29-1 with TRBJ2-1, with D perhaps TRBD2 (7 bases). The CDR3 contains 14 residues. CDR1 SQVTM and CDR2 ANQGSEA come from the germline V gene. Trimming stripped 4 bases from V and 5 bases from J, with 15 bases between. The CDR3 here is CSVGGGLPDNEQFF. The CDR3 nucleotides are TGCAGCGTTGGCGGGGGCCTACCCGACAATGAGCAGTTCTTC.